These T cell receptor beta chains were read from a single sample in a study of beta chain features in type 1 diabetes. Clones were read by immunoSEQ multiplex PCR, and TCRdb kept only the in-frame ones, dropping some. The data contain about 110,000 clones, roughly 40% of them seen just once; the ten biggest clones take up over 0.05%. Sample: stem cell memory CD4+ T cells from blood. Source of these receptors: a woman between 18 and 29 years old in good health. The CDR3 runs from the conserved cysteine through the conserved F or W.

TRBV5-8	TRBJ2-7	CASSWGGPYEQYF
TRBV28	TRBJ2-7	CASSLTAWEQYF
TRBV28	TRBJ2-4	CASTLPGQGNIQYF
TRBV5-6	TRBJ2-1	CASSIPGTGGVEQFF
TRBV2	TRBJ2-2	CASLQREYTGELFF
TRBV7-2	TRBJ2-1	CASSLLGQPNNEQFF
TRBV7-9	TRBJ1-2	CASSLGRPTSEGYTF
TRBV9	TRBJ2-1	CASSVSLRNEQFF
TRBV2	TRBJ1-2	CASSAGGEFGRGYTF
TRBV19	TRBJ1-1	CASSLSDGTEAFF
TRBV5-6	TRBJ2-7	CASSPPDRDTYEQYF
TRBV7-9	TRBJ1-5	CASSLVQGSNQPQHF
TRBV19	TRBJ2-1	CASSYRDSLYNEQFF
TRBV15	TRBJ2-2	CATSRDRLHTGELFF
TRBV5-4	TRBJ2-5	CASSTGQGKETQYF
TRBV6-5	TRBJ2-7	CASSNPGGVNYEQYF
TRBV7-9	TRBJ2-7	CASSPIEQYF
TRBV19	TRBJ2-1	CASSIAQAVSNEQFF
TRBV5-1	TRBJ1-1	CASQYGERTEAFF
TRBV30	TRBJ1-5	CAWTGLRGQPQHF
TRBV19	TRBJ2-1	CASSSSRVSSYNEQFF
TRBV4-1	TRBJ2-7	CASSQVNGQGYEQYF
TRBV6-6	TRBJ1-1	CASRPDRAWLNTEAFF
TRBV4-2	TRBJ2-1	CASSQSLRGAQSNEQFF
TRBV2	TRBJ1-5	CASSSTRLAQHF
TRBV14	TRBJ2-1	CASSQDMGSSYNEQFF
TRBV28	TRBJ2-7	CASSISGRGYEQYF
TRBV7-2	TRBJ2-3	CASSIWTSRLDTQYF